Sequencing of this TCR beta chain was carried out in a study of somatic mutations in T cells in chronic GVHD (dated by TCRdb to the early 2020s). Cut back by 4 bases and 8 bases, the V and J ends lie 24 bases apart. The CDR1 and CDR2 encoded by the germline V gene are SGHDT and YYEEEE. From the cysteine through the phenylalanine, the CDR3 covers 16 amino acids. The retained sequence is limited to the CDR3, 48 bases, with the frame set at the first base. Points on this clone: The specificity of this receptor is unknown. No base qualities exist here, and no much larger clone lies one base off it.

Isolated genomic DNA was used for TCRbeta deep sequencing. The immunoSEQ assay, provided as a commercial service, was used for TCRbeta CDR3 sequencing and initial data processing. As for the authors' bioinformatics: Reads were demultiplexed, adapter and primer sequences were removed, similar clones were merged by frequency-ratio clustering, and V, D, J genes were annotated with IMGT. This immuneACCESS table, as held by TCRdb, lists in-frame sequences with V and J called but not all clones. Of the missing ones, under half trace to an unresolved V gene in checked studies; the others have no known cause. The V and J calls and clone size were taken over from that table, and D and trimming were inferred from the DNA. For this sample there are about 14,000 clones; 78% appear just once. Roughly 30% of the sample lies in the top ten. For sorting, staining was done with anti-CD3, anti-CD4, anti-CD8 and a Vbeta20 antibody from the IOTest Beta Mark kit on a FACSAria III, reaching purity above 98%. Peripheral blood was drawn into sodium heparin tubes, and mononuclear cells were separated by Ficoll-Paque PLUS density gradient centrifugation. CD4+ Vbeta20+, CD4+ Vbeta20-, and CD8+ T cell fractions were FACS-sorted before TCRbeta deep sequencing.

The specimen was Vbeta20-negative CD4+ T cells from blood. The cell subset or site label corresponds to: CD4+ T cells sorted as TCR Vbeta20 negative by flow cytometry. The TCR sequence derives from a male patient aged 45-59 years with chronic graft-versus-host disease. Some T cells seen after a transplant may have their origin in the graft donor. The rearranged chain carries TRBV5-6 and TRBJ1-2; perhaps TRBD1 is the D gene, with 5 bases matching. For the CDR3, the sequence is CASSEMWQGKVGGYTF. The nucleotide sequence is TGTGCCAGCAGCGAAATGTGGCAGGGAAAGGTGGGAGGCTACACCTTC.